This is a list of T cell receptor beta chains from one sample in a study of blood T cell repertoires in COVID-19. Using immunoSEQ multiplex PCR, the repertoire was profiled, and TCRdb retains in-frame clones only, with some absent. The sample lists about 140,000 clones, roughly four fifths occurring once. Sequenced material: peripheral blood. All receptors derive from a man older than 75 with acute or convalescent COVID-19. Both conserved end residues are part of each CDR3. The D gene is left open where the match is weak. Clone size is not always given. Where it is, it says once, few, many or a class for expanded clones.

abundance | j_gene | v_gene | d_gene | CDR3nt | CDR3aa
- | TRBJ2-3 | TRBV7-9 | - | TGTGCCAGCAGCTTACACAGGGTCGATACGCAGTATTTT | CASSLHRVDTQYF
- | TRBJ2-7 | TRBV11-3 | TRBD2 | TGTGCCAGCAGCTTATCAGCGGGGGTTTACGAGCAGTACTTC | CASSLSAGVYEQYF
- | TRBJ2-1 | TRBV3-1/TRBV3-2 | - | TGTGCCAGCAGCCAAGATCCCGGGACACCGATTAATGAGCAGTTCTTC | CASSQDPGTPINEQFF
few | TRBJ2-3 | TRBV5-1 | TRBD1 | TGCGCCAGCAGGGGGCAGGGGGCGAGGGATACGCAGTATTTT | CASRGQGARDTQYF
- | TRBJ2-1 | TRBV11-3 | - | TGTGCCAGCAGCTTAGAGGCAGACAATGAGCAGTTCTTC | CASSLEADNEQFF
- | TRBJ2-1 | TRBV24-1 | TRBD2 | TGTGCCACCAGTGCGGCTAGCGGGGGCCAGGGGAATGAGCAGTTCTTC | CATSAASGGQGNEQFF
- | TRBJ2-2 | TRBV2 | TRBD1 | TGTGCCAGCAACCGACAGGGGGTGGAGCTGTTTTTT | CASNRQGVELFF
- | TRBJ2-1 | TRBV5-8 | TRBD1 | TGTGCCAGCAGCACGGACAGGGTGGGGATCGATTCCTACAATGAGCAGTTCTTC | CASSTDRVGIDSYNEQFF
- | TRBJ2-2 | TRBV3-1/TRBV3-2 | - | TGTGCCAGCAGCCAATTCGGGGGCACCGGGGAGCTGTTTTTT | CASSQFGGTGELFF
- | TRBJ2-5 | TRBV24-1 | - | TGTGCCACCAGTGAAGGGCGGGACAGCGACCAAGAGACCCAGTACTTC | CATSEGRDSDQETQYF
few | TRBJ1-2 | TRBV10-3 | TRBD1 | TGTGCCATCAGTGAGTCAAGGACAGGGAGAGACACCTTC | CAISESRTGRDTF
- | TRBJ2-3 | TRBV4-1 | TRBD2 | TGCGCCAGCAGCCTTGGGGGGGCAGATACGCAGTATTTT | CASSLGGADTQYF
- | TRBJ2-3 | TRBV30 | - | TGTGCCTGGGGGGGGGACAGCTCCCGCACAGATACGCAGTATTTT | CAWGGDSSRTDTQYF
few | TRBJ2-7 | TRBV5-1 | TRBD1 | TGCGCCAGCAGCTTGGAAGACAGGGGGCTGGGTGAGCAGTACTTC | CASSLEDRGLGEQYF
- | TRBJ1-3 | TRBV5-6 | TRBD1 | TGTGCCAGCAGCTCCTGGACAGGGTCTGGAAACACCATATATTTT | CASSSWTGSGNTIYF
- | TRBJ2-3 | TRBV7-3 | - | TGTGCCAGCAGCTTAAATGGCAGGTTGGGGGGTACGCAGTATTTT | CASSLNGRLGGTQYF
- | TRBJ1-1 | TRBV20-1 | TRBD1 | TGCAGTGCTAGAGAGACAGGGGAAGCTTTCTTT | CSARETGEAFF
- | TRBJ1-2 | TRBV2 | TRBD1 | TGTGCCAGCAGTGAAGAGGGGGCTAGGGTGGATGGCTACACCTTC | CASSEEGARVDGYTF
- | TRBJ1-5 | TRBV5-1 | - | TGCGCCAGCCGCGGTGATGGCAATCAGCCCCAGCATTTT | CASRGDGNQPQHF
- | TRBJ1-4 | TRBV4-1 | TRBD1 | TGCGCCAGCAGCCAAGCAGGACAGGGGACCAGGGTCGAAAAACTGTTTTTT | CASSQAGQGTRVEKLFF
- | TRBJ2-2 | TRBV5-4 | TRBD2 | TGTGCCAGCAGCTTATTAGCGGGGGGGAACACCGGGGAGCTGTTTTTT | CASSLLAGGNTGELFF
- | TRBJ2-3 | TRBV11-2 | - | TGTGCCAGCAGCTCCTCTAGCTCAAGTACGCAGTATTTT | CASSSSSSSTQYF
- | TRBJ2-7 | TRBV28 | - | TGTGCCAGCAGGTCCATAGACACCAAAATCTCCTACGAGCAGTACTTC | CASRSIDTKISYEQYF
few | TRBJ2-2 | TRBV24-1 | TRBD1 | TGTGCCACCAGTGATCCTCGGACAGGGGACACCGGGGAGCTGTTTTTT | CATSDPRTGDTGELFF
- | TRBJ2-2 | TRBV29-1 | - | TGCAGCGTTGACCGGCAGGGGAACACCGGGGAGCTGTTTTTT | CSVDRQGNTGELFF
- | TRBJ2-7 | TRBV7-9 | - | TGTGCCAGCAGCTCGACAGTCTCCTACGAGCAGTACTTC | CASSSTVSYEQYF
few | TRBJ1-1 | TRBV14 | - | TGTGCCAGCAGCCAAGATGGGAGGGCCGTTCGGGCAAAAGCTTTCTTT | CASSQDGRAVRAKAFF
few | TRBJ2-5 | TRBV7-3 | TRBD1 | TGTGCCAGCAGCCCCCAGGGCAGGGGGCCGGAGACCCAGTACTTC | CASSPQGRGPETQYF
- | TRBJ1-2 | TRBV5-4 | TRBD1 | TGTGCCAGCAGCCCCCCACCGGGACAGGCCCCAATCAACTATGGCTACACCTTC | CASSPPPGQAPINYGYTF
- | TRBJ1-1 | TRBV3-1/TRBV3-2 | - | TGTGCCAGCAGCCCGGCGACGGGAACTGAAGCTTTCTTT | CASSPATGTEAFF
- | TRBJ1-1 | TRBV29-1 | - | TGCAGCGCTGGGCCCCAGGGAAGTGGAACTGAAGCTTTCTTT | CSAGPQGSGTEAFF
- | TRBJ1-1 | TRBV6-5 | TRBD1 | TGTGCCAGCAGTTCCGGGACAGGGTGGGGGAACACTGAAGCTTTCTTT | CASSSGTGWGNTEAFF
- | TRBJ2-7 | TRBV4-2 | TRBD2 | TGTGCCAGCAGCCACGCGGGAGGCCAATACGAGCAGTACTTC | CASSHAGGQYEQYF
- | TRBJ2-2 | TRBV7-6 | - | TGTGCCAGCAGCCCGACAGCCACCGGGGAGCTGTTTTTT | CASSPTATGELFF
- | TRBJ2-7 | TRBV27 | TRBD1 | TGTGCCAGCAGTTTATCCGCCGGGACAGGGGCCTCCGAGCAGTACTTC | CASSLSAGTGASEQYF
- | TRBJ1-1 | TRBV19 | TRBD1 | TGTGCCAGTAGTATACGACAGGGGAGTGAAGCTTTCTTT | CASSIRQGSEAFF
- | TRBJ1-2 | TRBV2 | - | TGTGCCAGCAGCTCAACCCGACAAGCGGCTAACTATGGCTACACCTTC | CASSSTRQAANYGYTF
- | TRBJ2-2 | TRBV5-5 | - | TGTGCCAGCAGCCAGACAAACCCCGGGGAGCTGTTTTTT | CASSQTNPGELFF
- | TRBJ2-5 | TRBV28 | TRBD1 | TGTGCCAGCAGTTTATCGGCGACAGGGGTAGAGACCCAGTACTTC | CASSLSATGVETQYF
- | TRBJ1-1 | TRBV7-9 | - | TGTGCCAGCAGCTTAGCCCAGGGGTGGGACATTGAAGCTTTCTTT | CASSLAQGWDIEAFF
- | TRBJ2-3 | TRBV4-3 | - | TGCGCCAGCAGCCTTTCAGGGAAAACAGATACGCAGTATTTT | CASSLSGKTDTQYF
- | TRBJ1-6 | TRBV19 | TRBD1 | TGTGCCAGTAGACGGGGACAGGGGTCAAGCTCCTATAATTCACCCCTCCACTTT | CASRRGQGSSSYNSPLHF
- | TRBJ2-2 | TRBV4-3 | - | TGCGCCAGCAGCACCCGCAGGGACACCGGGGAGCTGTTTTTT | CASSTRRDTGELFF
- | TRBJ2-1 | TRBV5-4 | - | TGTGCCAGCAGCTCGCCTAATCGGGGTTACGGTGAGCAGTTCTTC | CASSSPNRGYGEQFF